These T cell receptor beta chains were read from a single sample in a study of tissue T cells after allogeneic stem cell transplantation. Assay used: immunoSEQ multiplex PCR; TCRdb lists only in-frame clones, some missing. The sample gives around 2,500 clones, 70% to 85% of which show up once; 16% is in the top ten. The source was colon tissue, collected at autopsy. The receptors come from an older male patient with steroid-refractory graft-versus-host disease after an allogeneic stem cell transplant. Some T cells may trace back to the graft donor. Both conserved end residues are part of each CDR3. D genes are given only for firm matches.

cdr3_aa	j_call	v_call	d_call
CASSYGGRITYEQYF	TRBJ2-7	TRBV6-5	NA
CASSEAGAMGSQPQHF	TRBJ1-5	TRBV2	NA
CASSLGGEPMAFF	TRBJ1-1	TRBV11-2	NA
CASSKGQLYEQYF	TRBJ2-7	TRBV21-1	NA
CASSPGTLNTEAFF	TRBJ1-1	TRBV7-8	NA
CATRPRGEGQPQHF	TRBJ1-5	TRBV15	NA
CASSLGLADGELFF	TRBJ2-2	TRBV7-2	TRBD2
CASSAGGRAGANVLTF	TRBJ2-6	TRBV9	TRBD1
CAISPGSGESHEQYF	TRBJ2-7	TRBV10-3	TRBD2
CASSLQGDTEAFF	TRBJ1-1	TRBV5-1	NA
CASSVVPGGLNTEAFF	TRBJ1-1	TRBV9	TRBD1
CASSGTSGSYEQYF	TRBJ2-7	TRBV9	TRBD2
CASSESGAPTGDEKLFF	TRBJ1-4	TRBV10-1	TRBD1
CASSLYEGEGNEQFF	TRBJ2-1	TRBV5-1	NA
CASSLGGGENTEAFF	TRBJ1-1	TRBV7-2	NA
CASSLRGRFQPQHF	TRBJ1-5	TRBV19	NA
CASSPHRGADAFF	TRBJ1-1	TRBV7-2	NA
CASSASGGPNTGELFF	TRBJ2-2	TRBV2	TRBD2
CASSLGAGSYGYTF	TRBJ1-2	TRBV27	NA
CASSQGAGTDTQYF	TRBJ2-3	TRBV4-1	NA
CASSPAFLAGGRNEQFF	TRBJ2-1	TRBV6-6	TRBD2
CASSAQENTEAFF	TRBJ1-1	TRBV6-4	NA
CASSFSLGGGTGELFF	TRBJ2-2	TRBV27	NA
CASSLYRGRYGYTF	TRBJ1-2	TRBV7-2	TRBD1
CASADRSGTEAFF	TRBJ1-1	TRBV12-5	NA
CASSSETGSYGYTF	TRBJ1-2	TRBV27	TRBD1
CAIDNRGSRGAQETQYF	TRBJ2-5	TRBV10-3	NA
CASSQSGGAYNEQFF	TRBJ2-1	TRBV4-3	TRBD2
CASSLSVLPTDTQYF	TRBJ2-3	TRBV27	NA
CASSLRGVFAEAFF	TRBJ1-1	TRBV27	NA
CASSRDTGGAYGYTF	TRBJ1-2	TRBV7-9	TRBD1
CASSERRGLTAFF	TRBJ1-1	TRBV2	TRBD1
CASSQAKSGSGEKLFF	TRBJ1-4	TRBV4-2	NA
CASSQGAESQPQHF	TRBJ1-5	TRBV4-2	NA
CASSGWRGERHTDTQYF	TRBJ2-3	TRBV7-2	TRBD2
CASIPGHPYEQYF	TRBJ2-7	TRBV28	NA
CASSELDGNLGGYTF	TRBJ1-2	TRBV2	NA